This TCR beta chain was identified during a study of blood T cell repertoires in COVID-19. Study at large: Collection of acute and convalescent COVID-19 samples took place in the United States, Italy and Spain. The cDNA or gDNA used as material had been derived from T cells, B-cell-depleted T cells, or PBMCs.

V shed 4 bases and J 3 bases; nucleotides not matched to a gene: 6. CDR1 and CDR2 from the germline V gene are SGDLS and YYNGEE. The CDR3 loop spans 16 amino acids. TCRdb's table, derived via immunoSEQ multiplex PCR, lists solely in-frame clones and lacks some. The table records some 240,000 clones, 90% of them present only once. The Seattle patients, enrolled during active infection, were followed longitudinally. Sequencing was performed on peripheral blood. The J gene is TRBJ1-3, the V gene TRBV9; 11 bases map to TRBD1. This TCR derives from a woman aged 60-75 years with COVID-19, enrolled during active disease. DNA of the CDR3: TGTGCCAGCAGCCCCTGGGGGACAGGGGGTGGAAACACCATATATTTT. Amino acids: CASSPWGTGGGNTIYF.